This is a list of T cell receptor beta chains from one sample in a study of blood T cell repertoires in COVID-19. The method was immunoSEQ multiplex PCR; TCRdb's version includes in-frame clones alone and lacks a portion of them. This sample yields some 280,000 clones, of which around 90% are seen a single time; roughly 0.96% belongs to the top ten. Sequenced material: peripheral blood. All receptors derive from a woman aged 35 to 49 who had recovered from COVID-19. Each CDR3 is given with its conserved first and last residue. D genes are given only for firm matches. Expanded clones are given a class, and other clones once, few, many or no size at all.

V gene	D gene	J gene	clone size	CDR3 protein	CDR3 DNA
TRBV5-5	TRBD1	TRBJ2-5	-	CASSLGQGPGLTQYF	TGTGCCAGCAGCTTGGGACAGGGGCCAGGCTTGACCCAGTACTTC
TRBV19	TRBD2	TRBJ2-1	few	CASSRTSGGRYNEQFF	TGTGCCAGTAGTAGGACTAGCGGTGGGAGGTACAATGAGCAGTTCTTC
TRBV18	-	TRBJ2-6	-	CASSPVQFSGANVLTF	TGTGCCAGCTCACCGGTCCAGTTCTCTGGGGCCAACGTCCTGACTTTC
TRBV13	-	TRBJ2-6	-	CASSLGRARAGANVLTF	TGTGCCAGCAGCTTAGGAAGAGCCAGGGCTGGGGCCAACGTCCTGACTTTC
TRBV19	TRBD2	TRBJ2-7	-	CASTPTSEAYEQYF	TGTGCCAGTACCCCGACTAGCGAGGCCTACGAGCAGTACTTC
TRBV10-3	TRBD2	TRBJ2-2	-	CAIRSSGLSGTGELFF	TGTGCCATCCGTTCTAGCGGTCTTTCTGGCACCGGGGAGCTGTTTTTT
TRBV7-2	TRBD1	TRBJ1-1	-	CASSSVTGGTEAFF	TGTGCCAGCAGCTCCGTTACAGGGGGCACTGAAGCTTTCTTT
TRBV27	TRBD1	TRBJ2-7	once	CASNTRDRGSNEQYF	TGTGCCAGCAATACTCGGGACAGGGGAAGTAACGAGCAGTACTTC
TRBV7-8	TRBD2	TRBJ2-1	-	CASSLGTSGGYNEQFF	TGTGCCAGCAGCTTAGGCACTAGCGGGGGTTACAATGAGCAGTTCTTC
TRBV24-1	TRBD1	TRBJ1-1	-	CATSTGGRNTEAFF	TGTGCCACCAGCACAGGGGGCCGAAACACTGAAGCTTTCTTT
TRBV30	TRBD2	TRBJ2-7	-	CAWSVPGGGEQYF	TGTGCCTGGAGTGTACCGGGGGGAGGCGAGCAGTACTTC
TRBV19	-	TRBJ2-3	-	CASSPPGAGPDTQYF	TGTGCCAGTAGTCCCCCCGGAGCGGGTCCAGATACGCAGTATTTT
TRBV18	TRBD1	TRBJ1-2	-	CASSPRTGSEYPNYGYTF	TGTGCCAGCTCACCAAGGACAGGGTCGGAATATCCTAACTATGGCTACACCTTC
TRBV15	TRBD2	TRBJ2-5	-	CATSTSGSRETQYF	TGTGCCACCAGCACTAGCGGGAGTCGGGAGACCCAGTACTTC